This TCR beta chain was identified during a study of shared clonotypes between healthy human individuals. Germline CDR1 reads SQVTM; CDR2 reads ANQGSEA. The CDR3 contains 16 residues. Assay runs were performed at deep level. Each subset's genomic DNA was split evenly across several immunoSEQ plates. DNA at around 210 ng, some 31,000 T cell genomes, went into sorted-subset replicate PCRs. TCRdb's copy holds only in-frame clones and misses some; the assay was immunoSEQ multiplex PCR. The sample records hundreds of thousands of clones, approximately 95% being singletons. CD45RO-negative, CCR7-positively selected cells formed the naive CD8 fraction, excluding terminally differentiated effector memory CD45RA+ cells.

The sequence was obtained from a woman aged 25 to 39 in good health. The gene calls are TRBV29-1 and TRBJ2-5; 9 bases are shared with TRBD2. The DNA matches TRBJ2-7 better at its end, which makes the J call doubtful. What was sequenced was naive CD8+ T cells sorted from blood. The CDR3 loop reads CSIKGSASGMAYEQYF. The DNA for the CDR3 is TGCAGCATTAAGGGTTCGGCTAGCGGGATGGCCTACGAGCAGTACTTC.